This T cell receptor (beta chain) was sequenced in a study of T cells after yellow fever vaccination. Study outcomes and limitations: Contaminants from the bulk population, in the form of abundant clonotypes, could be found in FACS-sorted repertoires.

The 5'RACE template-switching step produced TCR cDNA and added a universal primer site and UMIs. MiXCR, run by TCRdb on the 5' RACE reads, gives a single entry per CDR3 protein. The sample records 300,000 to 400,000 distinct CDR3 sequences, about 9.5% being singletons. This clonotype occurred many times. Its antigen remains unidentified. The length of the CDR3 is 13 residues. V was shortened by 7 bases and J by 7 bases, with 16 bases between the two germline ends. The genes are TRBV12-3 or TRBV12-4 and TRBJ1-1; the D gene is possibly TRBD1 (6 bases). The receptor's source is a man aged 18 to 30 who received the YFV17D yellow fever vaccine. The material sequenced was PBMCs, taken on the day of the first yellow fever vaccination. The CDR3 loop is CASTEGGGDEAFF. CDR3 nucleotide sequence: TGTGCCAGCACCGAGGGGGGCGGGGATGAAGCTTTCTTT.